The 17 T cell receptor beta chains below all came from one sample that was sequenced in a study of blood T cell repertoires in COVID-19. Profiling relied on immunoSEQ multiplex PCR, and the TCRdb table lists in-frame clones only, not all of them. The table includes some 93,000 clones, roughly 79% detected once. The sequenced sample was peripheral blood. The receptors were sampled from a man in his 70s with acute or convalescent COVID-19.

This clone has only one observation. The gene calls are TRBV2 and TRBJ1-4, with D perhaps matching TRBD1 (5 bases). Germline V gene lookup returns CDR1 SNHLY and CDR2 FYNNEI. Trimming took off 10 bases at V and 5 bases at J, with 20 bases between the two ends. CDR3 length equals 15 residues. The CDR3 sequence is CATRFDRGLNEKLFF. The CDR3 DNA sequence: TGTGCCACCCGATTTGATAGGGGTTTGAATGAAAAACTGTTTTTT.

The chain couples TRBV28 to TRBJ2-1; D perhaps matches TRBD2 (6 bases). Trimming shortened V by 6 bases and J by 2 bases, and 11 bases separated the two germline ends. There are 14 residues in the CDR3. Germline lookup yields CDR1 MDHEN and CDR2 SYDVKM. The CDR3 DNA follows: TGTGCCAGCAGACGGAGGGGAACCTACAATGAGCAGTTCTTC. It codes for CASRRRGTYNEQFF.

This clone has just one count. V usage is TRBV20-1 and J usage is TRBJ1-4; D call uncertain. Deletions cut 5 bases from V and 4 bases from J, with 14 bases between. The CDR3 totals 14 residues. Germline V gene data show CDR1 as DFQATT and CDR2 as SNEGSKA (reference sequence). Written as DNA, the CDR3 is TGCAGTGCTCGTGGTGGTGGCAATAATGAAAAACTGTTTTTT. As protein: CSARGGGNNEKLFF.

There are a few counts of this clone. CDR3 sequence (DNA): TGCGCCAGCAGCCAAGATGGAGGACAGGGGCGGCAGGCTTTCTTT. Translation: CASSQDGGQGRQAFF. The genes are TRBV4-3 and TRBJ1-1; TRBD1 matches 9 bases. CDR1 is LGHNA and CDR2 is YSLEER in the germline V gene. V lost 0 bases, J lost 11 bases, and 10 bases stayed unmatched. This CDR3 has 15 amino acids.

V and J are TRBV18 and TRBJ2-2; 8 bases are a match to TRBD2. The CDR3 is 14 amino acids. Germline values: CDR1 KGHSH, CDR2 LQKENI. Trimming cost V 8 bases and J 7 bases; bases outside gene matches: 9. The CDR3 coding sequence is TGTGCCAGCCTGAGCGGGAGCAGTATCGGGGAGCTGTTTTTT. This codes for CASLSGSSIGELFF. The variable domain in full, with the rest retrieved from reference TRBV18 and TRBJ2-2, is NAGVMQNPRHLVRRRGQEARLRCSPMKGHSHVYWYRQLPEEGLKFMVYLQKENIIDESGMPKERFSAEFPKEGPSILRIQQVVRGDSAAYFCASLSGSSIGELFFGEGSRLTVL.

A single count supports this clone. The chain is built from TRBV9 and TRBJ2-2, with D perhaps matching TRBD2 (6 bases). The germline V gene has CDR1 SGDLS and CDR2 YYNGEE. CDR3 size: 18 residues. The V and J ends lost 0 bases and 3 bases respectively, with 18 bases between them. In nucleotides, the CDR3 is TGTGCCAGCAGCGTAGGGCCCCCGGGGCGGGGTTACACCGGGGAGCTGTTTTTT. Translated, it gives CASSVGPPGRGYTGELFF. The full variable domain, completed using reference TRBV9 and TRBJ2-2, is DSGVTQTPKHLITATGQRVTLRCSPRSGDLSVYWYQQSLDQGLQFLIQYYNGEERAKGNILERFSAQQFPDLHSELNLSSLELGDSALYFCASSVGPPGRGYTGELFFGEGSRLTVL.

The chain uses TRBV9 and TRBJ1-3; unclear D gene. CDR3 length: 13 residues. From germline, CDR1 is SGDLS and CDR2 YYNGEE. V was cut by 3 bases and J by 0 bases, with 4 bases left in between. DNA of the CDR3: TGTGCCAGCAGCGCGAGCTCTGGAAACACCATATATTTT. Amino acids: CASSASSGNTIYF.

V is TRBV5-1 and J is TRBJ1-1; 8 bases line up with TRBD1. Germline trimming cut 2 bases from V and 11 bases from J; bases unmatched to any gene: 14. CDR1 is SGHRS and CDR2 is YFSETQ in the germline V gene. The CDR3 is 15 amino acids. The CDR3, as DNA: TGCGCCAGCAGCTTCGGATCAGGACAGGGTCAGGCGGCTTTCTTT. It codes for CASSFGSGQGQAAFF.

To note about this clone: At one end the junction does not follow the germline gene, possibly because of a read error. The chain is built from TRBV7-7 and TRBJ2-1; D call uncertain. The germline V gene encodes CDR1 SSHAT and CDR2 FNYEAQ (reference sequence). The CDR3 totals 12 residues. The CDR3 bases are TGTGCTAGCAGCCCCTCGGGTACAGAGCAGTTCTTC. Its translation is CASSPSGTEQFF.

A single count supports this clone. The chain has TRBV5-1 and TRBJ2-2; 8 positions match TRBD2. This CDR3 has 15 amino acids. Germline loops: CDR1 SGHRS, CDR2 YFSETQ. Germline trimming cut 4 bases from V and 0 bases from J; bases unmatched to any gene: 2. The CDR3 loop reads CASSPGGANTGELFF. In nucleotides, the CDR3 is TGCGCCAGCAGCCCCGGGGGGGCGAACACCGGGGAGCTGTTTTTT.

The rearrangement joins TRBV5-5 to TRBJ2-7; 11 bases map to TRBD2. The trim removed 1 base at V and 7 bases at J, leaving 7 bases unmatched. From germline, CDR1 is SGHKS and CDR2 YYEKEE (reference sequence). This CDR3 is 15 amino acids long. The DNA of the CDR3 is TGTGCCAGCAGCTTGTACCTAGCGGGGGGAGGTGAGCAGTACTTC. Its translation: CASSLYLAGGGEQYF.

This chain links TRBV2 with TRBJ2-2, with 12 bases identical to TRBD1. The germline V gene encodes CDR1 SNHLY and CDR2 FYNNEI. The trim removed 4 bases at V and 6 bases at J, leaving 3 bases unmatched. The CDR3 consists of 15 residues. CDR3 sequence (DNA): TGTGCCAGCAGTGGGGGACAGGGGGCGCCCGGGGAGCTGTTTTTT. Encoded protein: CASSGGQGAPGELFF.

The CDR3 bases are TGTGCCAGCGGAAATGACAGGAGGAACACCGGGGAGCTGTTTTTT. It encodes CASGNDRRNTGELFF. This chain joins TRBV27 and TRBJ2-2, with D possibly matching TRBD1 (6 bases). This CDR3 region has 15 residues. CDR1 and CDR2 from the germline V gene are MNHEY and SMNVEV (reference sequence). V lost 8 bases, J lost 1 base, and 14 bases lay in between.

This clone was counted once. CDR3 residues: CASSGRVGYGYTF. The CDR3 DNA follows: TGTGCCAGCTCAGGCAGGGTGGGCTATGGCTACACCTTC. The chain has TRBV18 and TRBJ1-2, with D possibly TRBD1 on 5 matching bases. V was shortened by 5 bases and J by 4 bases, with 11 bases between the two germline ends. The CDR3 has 13 residues. Germline CDR1 is KGHSH and CDR2 is LQKENI.

This clone showed up just once. CDR3 region: CASSGTSSYNSPLHF. For the CDR3, the DNA is TGTGCCAGCAGTGGTACGAGCTCCTATAATTCACCCCTCCACTTT. The V and J genes are TRBV2 and TRBJ1-6; D gene uncertain. With 4 bases removed from V and 0 bases from J, the gap between germline ends came to 7 bases. This CDR3 is 15 amino acids long. Germline lookup yields CDR1 SNHLY and CDR2 FYNNEI.

The chain couples TRBV11-2 to TRBJ2-1; TRBD2 is a possible D gene (10 bases). Germline V CDR1 and CDR2: SGHAT, FQNNGV. Trimming pared 5 bases from V and 0 bases from J, leaving 20 bases between. This CDR3 comprises 18 residues. Here the CDR3 reads CASSAGTGTSVSYNEQFF. The CDR3 bases are TGTGCCAGCAGCGCCGGGACAGGGACTAGCGTCTCCTACAATGAGCAGTTCTTC.

This chain joins TRBV30 and TRBJ1-2; no definite D call. V gave up 3 bases and J gave up 4 bases, with 15 bases separating them. There are 14 residues in the CDR3. Germline lookup yields CDR1 GTSNPN and CDR2 SVGIG (reference sequence). In DNA form, the CDR3 reads TGTGCCTGGAGCTACGGAAGAGGGATCTATGGCTACACCTTC. This gives the protein CAWSYGRGIYGYTF. The variable domain in full, with the rest retrieved from reference TRBV30 and TRBJ1-2, is SQTIHQWPATLVQPVGSPLSLECTVEGTSNPNLYWYRQAAGRGLQLLFYSVGIGQISSEVPQNLSASRPQDRQFILSSKKLLLSDSGFYLCAWSYGRGIYGYTFGSGTRLTVV.